This T cell receptor beta chain was recovered during a study of radiation and T cells in renal cell carcinoma. Across the study: Nephrectomy followed 15 Gy stereotactic body radiation by 4 weeks. Study-wide findings and caveats: In blood, top tumor clones expanded by 2 weeks, shrinking by 4.

Time point in this sample: baseline pretreatment blood. Treatment in this sample: 15 Gy SBRT to primary tumor, nephrectomy 4 weeks later. Serial blood draws occurred at baseline and 2 and 4 weeks post-SBRT. The patient's renal cell carcinoma had clear cell pathology. Concerning this clone: Its specificity is unknown.

The CDR3 length is 17 residues. The germline gives CDR1 SGHRS, CDR2 YFSETQ. With 4 bases clipped from V and 2 bases from J, the junction kept 10 bases outside the gene matches. The table came from immunoSEQ multiplex PCR; TCRdb's copy has only in-frame clones and leaves some out. The data hold 70,000 to 95,000 clones, with 82% observed a single time. This TCR was sampled from a man in his 60s with renal cell carcinoma. This specimen was blood, taken from a patient whose treatment included radiotherapy and nephrectomy. The chain recombines TRBV5-1 with TRBJ2-4; 9 bases fit TRBD1. The DNA for the CDR3 is TGCGCCAGCAGCCCTAGTTCCGGGACAGGGCCCAAAAACATTCAGTACTTC. It is translated as CASSPSSGTGPKNIQYF.